Listed below are T cell receptor beta chains from one sample, sequenced in a study of shared clonotypes between healthy human individuals. Assay: immunoSEQ multiplex PCR; the TCRdb copy retains only in-frame clones and omits some. The sample lists over a million clones, roughly 80% seen once, with less than 1.5% in the top ten. The sample taken for sequencing was memory CD4+ T cells sorted from blood. These receptors originate from a man between 18 and 29 years old in good health. The CDR3 runs from the conserved cysteine through the conserved F or W. Fields, in order: clone size, J gene, V gene, D gene, CDR3 DNA, CDR3 protein. The D gene is left open where the match is weak. Clone size is given for some rows only: seen once, a few or many times, or a class if the clone is expanded.

clone size: few
J gene: TRBJ1-5
V gene: TRBV16
D gene: NA
CDR3 DNA: TGTGCCAGCAGCCAAGGCGGGACCTCTAGCAATCAGCCCCAGCATTTT
CDR3 protein: CASSQGGTSSNQPQHF

clone size: NA
J gene: TRBJ2-1
V gene: TRBV7-9
D gene: TRBD1
CDR3 DNA: TGTGCCAGCGGCCATGACAGGGCCATGGATAATGAGCAGTTCTTC
CDR3 protein: CASGHDRAMDNEQFF

clone size: NA
J gene: TRBJ2-5
V gene: TRBV9
D gene: TRBD2
CDR3 DNA: TGTGCCAGCAGCCCCCCCACTAGCGGGAGAAGCCTAAAGGGGGAGACCCAGTACTTC
CDR3 protein: CASSPPTSGRSLKGETQYF

clone size: NA
J gene: TRBJ2-5
V gene: TRBV4-1
D gene: NA
CDR3 DNA: TGCGCCAGCAGCCAGGGGGGGCCGGGAGGGACCCAGTACTTC
CDR3 protein: CASSQGGPGGTQYF

clone size: NA
J gene: TRBJ2-5
V gene: TRBV6-1
D gene: NA
CDR3 DNA: TGTGCCAGCAGCGCCAGGTCGCAAGAGACCCAGTACTTC
CDR3 protein: CASSARSQETQYF

clone size: NA
J gene: TRBJ1-2
V gene: TRBV19
D gene: TRBD1
CDR3 DNA: TGTGCCAGTACCAACACTGAGGACAGGGGGCTTAATGGCTACACCTTC
CDR3 protein: CASTNTEDRGLNGYTF

clone size: NA
J gene: TRBJ2-3
V gene: TRBV15
D gene: NA
CDR3 DNA: TGTGCCACCAGCAGAGAGACGGGAGTCCTAGATACGCAGTATTTT
CDR3 protein: CATSRETGVLDTQYF

clone size: NA
J gene: TRBJ2-5
V gene: TRBV29-1
D gene: TRBD2
CDR3 DNA: TGCAGCGTGGGGGGACTAGGGGGAGAGACCCAGTACTTC
CDR3 protein: CSVGGLGGETQYF

clone size: few
J gene: TRBJ2-7
V gene: TRBV5-1
D gene: NA
CDR3 DNA: TGCGCCAGCAGCTTGGAAAGGGACAACGAGCAGTACTTC
CDR3 protein: CASSLERDNEQYF

clone size: NA
J gene: TRBJ1-4
V gene: TRBV5-6
D gene: TRBD1
CDR3 DNA: TGTGCCAGCAGCCACCGCAGGGGGGGGCTTCCTGAAAAACTGTTTTTT
CDR3 protein: CASSHRRGGLPEKLFF

clone size: NA
J gene: TRBJ1-5
V gene: TRBV7-2
D gene: TRBD1
CDR3 DNA: TGTGCCAGCAGCTCTGGGGGGACAGGGCCTCAGCCCCAGCATTTT
CDR3 protein: CASSSGGTGPQPQHF

clone size: once
J gene: TRBJ1-1
V gene: TRBV11-2
D gene: NA
CDR3 DNA: TGTGCCAGCAGCTTAGTGGTCCCAGCTGAAGCTTTCTTT
CDR3 protein: CASSLVVPAEAFF

clone size: NA
J gene: TRBJ1-5
V gene: TRBV19
D gene: NA
CDR3 DNA: TGTGCCAGTAGTTCCCCCTGGGGCCAGGGCCCACCTAGCAATCAGCCCCAGCATTTT
CDR3 protein: CASSSPWGQGPPSNQPQHF

clone size: NA
J gene: TRBJ2-7
V gene: TRBV21-1
D gene: NA
CDR3 DNA: TGTGCCAGCAGCAAGACCCCGGCTAGCGGGGCGGCCGAGCAGTACTTC
CDR3 protein: CASSKTPASGAAEQYF